Following are 23 T cell receptor beta chains from one sample sequenced in a study of spatial heterogeneity in lung cancer. TCRdb independently ran MiXCR on the 5' RACE reads; one entry per CDR3 protein. The table lists 35,000 to 45,000 distinct CDR3 sequences, around 5.2% of them singletons. Time point given: sample taken at primary tumor resection. From tumor, nontumor lung or frozen PBMC, whole RNA was taken unsorted for sequencing. Sequencing was performed on PBMCs, taken at surgery. The receptors originated from a female donor with early-stage non-small cell lung cancer.

There are many counts of this clonotype. The J gene is TRBJ1-3, the V gene TRBV5-1; a possible D gene is TRBD1 (5 bases). CDR1 SGHRS and CDR2 YFSETQ come from the germline V gene. The CDR3 runs 14 residues. Between the trimmed V and J ends, which lost 5 bases and 2 bases, there was a span of 11 bases. This CDR3 is CASRQGNAGNTIYF. CDR3 coding DNA: TGCGCCAGCAGGCAGGGTAATGCTGGAAACACCATATATTTT.

In its sample, this clonotype was seen a few times. The rearrangement uses TRBV23-1 and TRBJ2-5; 7 nucleotides line up with TRBD1. TRBV23-1 is sorted into the ORF group, with uncertain function. The CDR3 loop spans 14 amino acids. J lost 0 bases, V lost 6 bases, and 4 bases had no gene match. Here the CDR3 reads CASSKGGHQETQYF. For the CDR3, the DNA is TGCGCCAGCAGCAAAGGGGGCCACCAAGAGACCCAGTACTTC.

This clonotype showed up just a few times. The rearrangement uses TRBV4-1 and TRBJ2-2; 8 bases line up with TRBD2. From germline, CDR1 is MGHRA and CDR2 YSYEKL. Trimming took 7 bases from V and 5 from J; bases not matched to a gene: 12. This CDR3 comprises 16 residues. CDR3 nucleotide sequence: TGCGCCAGCACCCGGGAGGGGTTCACTGGGACCGGGGAGCTGTTTTTT. Encoded protein: CASTREGFTGTGELFF.

The chain recombines TRBV5-4 with TRBJ1-2; 10 nucleotides match TRBD1. CDR1 SGHNT and CDR2 YYREEE come from the germline V gene (reference sequence). There are 14 residues in the CDR3. V was pared by 4 bases and J by 4 bases, with 4 bases of the junction left unmatched. The CDR3 DNA follows: TGTGCCAGCAGCCGGGACAGGGGTTCCTATGGCTACACCTTC. Its translation: CASSRDRGSYGYTF. The whole variable domain, remainder taken from reference TRBV5-4 and TRBJ1-2, is ETGVTQSPTHLIKTRGQQVTLRCSSQSGHNTVSWYQQALGQGPQFIFQYYREEENGRGNFPPRFSGLQFPNYSSELNVNALELDDSALYLCASSRDRGSYGYTFGSGTRLTVV.

This clonotype was counted at least ten times. CDR3 residues: CASSQPYFYEQYF. DNA of the CDR3: TGCGCCAGCAGCCAGCCGTATTTTTACGAGCAGTACTTC. V gene TRBV4-1 combines with J gene TRBJ2-7; D is unresolved. This CDR3 is 13 amino acids long. The V and J ends lost 3 bases and 4 bases respectively, with 10 bases between them. From germline, CDR1 is MGHRA and CDR2 YSYEKL.

The chain couples TRBV5-1 to TRBJ2-6; D is possibly TRBD1 (6 bases). The germline V and J ends were trimmed by 0 bases and 2 bases, with 12 bases remaining between them. In germline, CDR1 is SGHRS, CDR2 YFSETQ. The CDR3 contains 17 residues. CDR3: CASSLDRVVTGANVLTF. The CDR3 coding sequence is TGCGCCAGCAGCTTGGACAGGGTGGTGACTGGGGCCAACGTCCTGACTTTC. The full variable domain, with the rest looked up from reference TRBV5-1 and TRBJ2-6, is KAGVTQTPRYLIKTRGQQVTLSCSPISGHRSVSWYQQTPGQGLQFLFEYFSETQRNKGNFPGRFSGRQFSNSRSEMNVSTLELGDSALYLCASSLDRVVTGANVLTFGAGSRLTVL.

This clonotype has at least ten counts. This chain joins TRBV12-3 or TRBV12-4 and TRBJ2-4, with D perhaps TRBD2 (6 bases). This CDR3 spans 12 amino acids. V dropped 3 bases and J dropped 6 bases, with 6 bases sitting between them. The CDR3 region is CASSFGGNIQYF. The CDR3 DNA is TGTGCCAGCAGTTTCGGGGGAAACATTCAGTACTTC.

In its sample, this clonotype was seen many times. The rearrangement links TRBV5-1 to TRBJ2-3; TRBD2 agrees at 12 bases. There are 18 residues in the CDR3. Germline V lookup: CDR1 SGHRS, CDR2 YFSETQ. Trimming at V came to 4 bases and at J to 1 base, leaving 10 bases not matched to a gene. Here the CDR3 DNA reads TGCGCCAGCAGCCCACCTAGCGGGGGGGCCGCGGGCACAGATACGCAGTATTTT. This encodes CASSPPSGGAAGTDTQYF. Combining the CDR3 with reference TRBV5-1 and TRBJ2-3 gives the whole variable domain KAGVTQTPRYLIKTRGQQVTLSCSPISGHRSVSWYQQTPGQGLQFLFEYFSETQRNKGNFPGRFSGRQFSNSRSEMNVSTLELGDSALYLCASSPPSGGAAGTDTQYFGPGTRLTVL.

The chain combines TRBV5-5 with TRBJ1-6; 7 bases agree with TRBD1. The J segment lost 0 bases and the V segment lost 4 bases, leaving 10 bases of the junction unmatched. The CDR3 sequence is 18 residues long. Germline V lookup: CDR1 SGHKS, CDR2 YYEKEE (reference sequence). In DNA form, the CDR3 reads TGTGCCAGCAGCCTCCGGGACAGATCGAGCTCCTATAATTCACCCCTCCACTTT. Its translation is CASSLRDRSSSYNSPLHF.

In its sample, this clonotype was seen many times. V gene TRBV12-3 or TRBV12-4 combines with J gene TRBJ2-3; D not certain. CDR3 length: 13 amino acids. Trimming removed 2 bases at V and 8 bases at J, with 11 bases between. Here the CDR3 reads CASSLLSMGTQYF. For the CDR3, the DNA is TGTGCCAGCAGTTTATTAAGTATGGGTACGCAGTATTTT.

The chain recombines TRBV30 with TRBJ1-2; 7 bases match TRBD1. J lost 6 bases, V lost 4 bases, and 8 bases had no gene match. The CDR3 runs to 13 residues. Germline-derived CDR1 and CDR2 are GTSNPN and SVGIG (reference sequence). The CDR3 spells CAWNARGSDGYTF. In DNA, the CDR3 is TGTGCCTGGAACGCCAGGGGGAGTGATGGCTACACCTTC. Drawing the rest from reference TRBV30 and TRBJ1-2, the complete variable domain is SQTIHQWPATLVQPVGSPLSLECTVEGTSNPNLYWYRQAAGRGLQLLFYSVGIGQISSEVPQNLSASRPQDRQFILSSKKLLLSDSGFYLCAWNARGSDGYTFGSGTRLTVV.

This clonotype has just a few counts. This chain connects TRBV30 to TRBJ2-2, with D perhaps matching TRBD2 (5 bases). Germline CDR1 and CDR2: GTSNPN and SVGIG (reference sequence). This CDR3 has 10 residues. The V and J ends lost 6 bases and 7 bases respectively, with 6 bases between them. The CDR3 nucleotides read TGTGCCTGCGGGGACGGGGAGCTGTTTTTT. Amino acids: CACGDGELFF.

This clonotype was seen ten or more times. The genes are TRBV5-5 and TRBJ2-5; no clear D gene. The CDR3 length is 13 residues. Per germline, CDR1 SGHKS and CDR2 YYEKEE (reference sequence). V lost 5 bases and J lost 5, with 13 bases in between. CDR3 sequence: CASSSITVETQYF. The CDR3, as DNA: TGTGCCAGCAGTTCCATAACCGTCGAGACCCAGTACTTC.

The genes are TRBV27 and TRBJ1-1; TRBD1 is a possible D gene (6 bases). V gave up 2 bases and J gave up 6 bases, with 13 bases separating them. Germline V gene lookup returns CDR1 MNHEY and CDR2 SMNVEV (reference sequence). This CDR3 region has 14 residues. CDR3 sequence (DNA): TGTGCCAGCAGTTTAAGACAGGCCTCGGCTGAAGCTTTCTTT. Translating gives CASSLRQASAEAFF.

In this sample, this clonotype turned up a few times. This chain connects TRBV20-1 to TRBJ2-3; TRBD2 matches 7 bases. The CDR3 has 14 amino acids. Germline CDR1 and CDR2: DFQATT and SNEGSKA (reference sequence). J gave up 3 bases and V 4 bases, and 7 bases lay outside the gene matches. CDR3: CSAIFGGGTDTQYF. The CDR3 nucleotides read TGCAGTGCTATCTTCGGGGGAGGGACAGATACGCAGTATTTT.

This clonotype was recorded many times. This chain connects TRBV18 to TRBJ1-1; D may be TRBD1 (5 bases). Germline CDR1 is KGHSH and CDR2 is LQKENI. The CDR3 totals 15 residues. The V end was cut by 3 bases, the J end by 3 bases, with 14 bases between. CDR3 DNA sequence: TGTGCCAGCTCACCCCCCGGGACCGGTTACACTGAAGCTTTCTTT. This codes for CASSPPGTGYTEAFF.

There are many counts of this clonotype. The rearrangement uses TRBV10-1 and TRBJ2-3, with D perhaps given as TRBD1 or TRBD2 (6 bases each). This CDR3 region has 15 residues. In germline, CDR1 is WNHNN, CDR2 SYGVQD (reference sequence). V dropped 3 bases and J dropped 3 bases, with 13 bases sitting between them. CDR3 bases: TGCGCCAGCAGTGAAAGTTTAGGGGGGACAGATACGCAGTATTTT. Amino acids: CASSESLGGTDTQYF.

This clonotype appeared many times. This chain connects TRBV2 to TRBJ1-5, with D unclear. V lost 7 bases to trimming and J lost 2 bases, with 6 bases between them. CDR1 is SNHLY, CDR2 FYNNEI, per germline. The CDR3 loop spans 12 amino acids. The CDR3 region has the DNA TGTGCCAGCACCATGGGCAATCAGCCCCAGCATTTT. This gives the protein CASTMGNQPQHF.

This clonotype came up many times. V usage is TRBV29-1 and J usage is TRBJ2-1; 8 nucleotides agree with TRBD2. CDR3 length equals 15 residues. Trimming removed 1 base from V and 9 bases from J; junction bases left unmatched: 11. Germline lookup yields CDR1 SQVTM and CDR2 ANQGSEA. The CDR3 spells CSVEAPRGGSSEQFF. The CDR3 region has the DNA TGCAGCGTTGAAGCCCCTCGGGGGGGCAGCAGTGAGCAGTTCTTC.

The table lists this clonotype with many counts. The rearrangement links TRBV7-2 to TRBJ2-1; 11 bases match TRBD2. With V trimmed by 0 bases and J by 9 bases, 4 bases remained unmatched. CDR1 is SGHTA, CDR2 FQGNSA, per germline. The CDR3 runs to 15 residues. The CDR3 region has the DNA TGTGCCAGCAGCTTAGCTAGCGGGGGGGCCGGTGAGCAGTTCTTC. Encoded protein: CASSLASGGAGEQFF.

A few counts support this clonotype. V gene TRBV9 combines with J gene TRBJ1-1; D gene unclear. CDR1 is SGDLS and CDR2 is YYNGEE in the germline V gene. The CDR3 sequence is 13 residues long. The ends were cut back, 4 bases at V and 2 bases at J, with 9 bases in the middle. The CDR3 sequence: CASSPAHNTEAFF. Written as DNA, the CDR3 is TGTGCCAGCAGCCCGGCGCATAACACTGAAGCTTTCTTT.

In this sample, this clonotype turned up many times. The chain uses TRBV12-3 or TRBV12-4 and TRBJ2-1; D is uncertain. The CDR3 has 13 residues. The V and J ends lost 6 bases and 10 bases respectively, with 16 bases between them. CDR3 in DNA: TGTGCCAGCAGCCCCCATTTGTTCGAGGAGCAGTTCTTC. Its protein product is CASSPHLFEEQFF.

This clonotype has a count of ten or more. V and J are TRBV4-2 and TRBJ2-3; TRBD1 might be the D (5 bases). CDR1 and CDR2 (germline): LGHNA, YNFKEQ. Deletions cut 0 bases from V and 1 base from J, with 5 bases between. The CDR3 is made up of 14 amino acids. CDR3 residues: CASSQDRGTDTQYF. For the CDR3, the DNA is TGTGCCAGCAGCCAAGACAGGGGCACAGATACGCAGTATTTT.